This T cell receptor (beta chain) was identified in a study of a mutant IDH1 vaccine in newly diagnosed glioma. Looking at the study overall: Averaging around 42 years of age, treated patients were approximately 62% male and roughly 40% female. Prior therapy was radiotherapy, temozolomide, or both; most received both.

Time point reported: week 5, during vaccination. Each vaccine dose was 300 ug of mutant IDH1 20-mer peptide, with topical imiquimod. General study points: Pseudoprogression appeared unlinked to shifts in leading peripheral T cell clonotypes. There were vaccine-induced immune responses in around 94% of the patients.

V lost 6 bases to trimming and J lost 9 bases, with 15 bases between them. The CDR3 is made up of 14 amino acids. CDR1 is MGHRA and CDR2 is YSYEKL in the germline V gene. With respect to this clone: No antigen is known for it.

Here immunoSEQ multiplex PCR was the method, and the copy in TCRdb shows in-frame clones only, minus some. Of about 75,000 clones in the sample, 91% were seen once. The source of this sequence is a woman between 50 and 59 years old with glioma. The chain recombines TRBV4-1 with TRBJ1-6, with D perhaps TRBD1 (5 bases). The sequences come from PBMCs, collected from a glioma patient whose treatment included an IDH1 peptide vaccine. In nucleotides, the CDR3 is TGCGCCAGCAGAAAGTTGGGGCGGATTTCACCCCTCCACTTT. Its protein product is CASRKLGRISPLHF.